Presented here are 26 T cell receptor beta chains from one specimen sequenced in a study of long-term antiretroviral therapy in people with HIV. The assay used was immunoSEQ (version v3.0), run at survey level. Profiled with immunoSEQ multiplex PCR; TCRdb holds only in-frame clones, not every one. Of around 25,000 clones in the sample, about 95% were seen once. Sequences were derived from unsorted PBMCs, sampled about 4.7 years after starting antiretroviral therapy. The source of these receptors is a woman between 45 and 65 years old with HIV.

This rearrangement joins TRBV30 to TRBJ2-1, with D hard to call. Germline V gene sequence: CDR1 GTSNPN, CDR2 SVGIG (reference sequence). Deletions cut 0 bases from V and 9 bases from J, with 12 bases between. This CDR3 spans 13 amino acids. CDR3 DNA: TGTGCCTGGAGTGTAGGGATGTGGGGTGAGCAGTTCTTC. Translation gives CAWSVGMWGEQFF. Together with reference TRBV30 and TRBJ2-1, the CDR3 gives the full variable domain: SQTIHQWPATLVQPVGSPLSLECTVEGTSNPNLYWYRQAAGRGLQLLFYSVGIGQISSEVPQNLSASRPQDRQFILSSKKLLLSDSGFYLCAWSVGMWGEQFFGPGTRLTVL.

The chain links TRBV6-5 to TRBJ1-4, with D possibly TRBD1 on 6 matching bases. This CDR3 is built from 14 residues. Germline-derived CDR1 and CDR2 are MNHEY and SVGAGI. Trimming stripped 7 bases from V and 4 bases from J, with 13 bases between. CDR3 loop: CASTRTGFNEKLFF. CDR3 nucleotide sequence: TGTGCCAGCACCAGAACAGGGTTTAATGAAAAACTGTTTTTT.

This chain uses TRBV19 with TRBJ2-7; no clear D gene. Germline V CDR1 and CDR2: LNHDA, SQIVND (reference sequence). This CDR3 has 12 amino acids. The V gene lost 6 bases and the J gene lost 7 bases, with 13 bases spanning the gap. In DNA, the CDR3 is TGTGCCAGTAGCAGCGAAGAGTGGGAGCAGTACTTC. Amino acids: CASSSEEWEQYF.

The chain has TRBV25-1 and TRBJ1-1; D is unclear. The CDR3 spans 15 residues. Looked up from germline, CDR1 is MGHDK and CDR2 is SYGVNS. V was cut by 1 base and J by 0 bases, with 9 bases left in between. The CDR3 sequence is CASSESGKMNTEAFF. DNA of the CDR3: TGTGCCAGCAGTGAATCGGGGAAGATGAACACTGAAGCTTTCTTT. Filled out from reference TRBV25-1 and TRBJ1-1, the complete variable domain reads EADIYQTPRYLVIGTGKKITLECSQTMGHDKMYWYQQDPGMELHLIHYSYGVNSTEKGDLSSESTVSRIRTEHFPLTLESARPSHTSQYLCASSESGKMNTEAFFGQGTRLTVV.

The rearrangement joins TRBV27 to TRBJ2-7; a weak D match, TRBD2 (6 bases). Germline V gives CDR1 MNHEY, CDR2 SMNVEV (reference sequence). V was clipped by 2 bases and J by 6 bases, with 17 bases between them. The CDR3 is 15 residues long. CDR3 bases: TGTGCCAGCAGTTTACCCCCCGGGTACGGGGGCGAGCAGTACTTC. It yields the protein CASSLPPGYGGEQYF.

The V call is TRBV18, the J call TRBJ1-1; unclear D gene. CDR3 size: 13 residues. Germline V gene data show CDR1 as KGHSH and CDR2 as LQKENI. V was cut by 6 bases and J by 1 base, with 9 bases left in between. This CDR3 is CASSGGGNTEAFF. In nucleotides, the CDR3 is TGTGCCAGCTCGGGTGGTGGGAACACTGAAGCTTTCTTT.

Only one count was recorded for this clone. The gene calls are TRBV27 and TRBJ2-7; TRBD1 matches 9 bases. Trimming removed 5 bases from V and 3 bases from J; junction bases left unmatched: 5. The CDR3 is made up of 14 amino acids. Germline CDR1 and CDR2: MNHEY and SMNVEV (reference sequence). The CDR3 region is CASSQRTGVYEQYF. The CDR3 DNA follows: TGTGCCAGCAGTCAGCGGACAGGGGTCTACGAGCAGTACTTC.

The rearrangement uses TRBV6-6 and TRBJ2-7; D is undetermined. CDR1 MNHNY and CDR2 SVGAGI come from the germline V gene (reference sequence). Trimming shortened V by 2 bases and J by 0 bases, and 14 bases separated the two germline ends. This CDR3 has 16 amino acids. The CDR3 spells CASSYKQEQTSYEQYF. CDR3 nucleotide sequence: TGTGCCAGCAGTTACAAGCAAGAACAGACCTCCTACGAGCAGTACTTC.

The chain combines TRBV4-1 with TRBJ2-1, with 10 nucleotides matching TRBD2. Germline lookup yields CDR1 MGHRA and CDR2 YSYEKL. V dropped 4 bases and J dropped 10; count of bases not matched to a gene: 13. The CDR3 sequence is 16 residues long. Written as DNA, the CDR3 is TGCGCCAGCAGCCCTACTAGCGGGACTCCCCTAAGAGAGCAGTTCTTC. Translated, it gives CASSPTSGTPLREQFF.

CDR3 sequence reads: CASSNRVGINNEQFF. For the CDR3, the DNA is TGTGCCAGCAGCAATCGTGTCGGAATAAACAATGAGCAGTTCTTC. The rearrangement links TRBV7-8 to TRBJ2-1; D is unresolved. Per germline, CDR1 SGHVS and CDR2 FQNEAQ. The V gene lost 5 bases and the J gene lost 5 bases, with 16 bases spanning the gap. CDR3 length: 15 residues.

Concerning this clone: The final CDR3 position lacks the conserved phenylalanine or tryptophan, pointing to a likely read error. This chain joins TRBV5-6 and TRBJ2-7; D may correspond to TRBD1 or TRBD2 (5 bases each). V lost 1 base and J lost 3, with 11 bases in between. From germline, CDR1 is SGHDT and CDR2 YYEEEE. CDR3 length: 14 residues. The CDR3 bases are TGTGCCAGCAGCTTGTGGGGGTCGTACTACGAGCAGTACTTA. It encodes CASSLWGSYYEQYL.

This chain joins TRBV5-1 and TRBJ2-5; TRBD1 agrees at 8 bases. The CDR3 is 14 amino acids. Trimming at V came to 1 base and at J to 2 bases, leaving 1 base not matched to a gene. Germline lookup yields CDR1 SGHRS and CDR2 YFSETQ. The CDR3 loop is CASSLTGGQETQYF. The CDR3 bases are TGCGCCAGCAGCTTGACAGGGGGTCAAGAGACCCAGTACTTC.

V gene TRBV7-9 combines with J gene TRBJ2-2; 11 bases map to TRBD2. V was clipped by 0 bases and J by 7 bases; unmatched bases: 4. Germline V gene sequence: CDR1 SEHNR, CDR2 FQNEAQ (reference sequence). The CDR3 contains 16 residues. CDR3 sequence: CASSLATSGIYGELFF. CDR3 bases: TGTGCCAGCAGCTTAGCGACTAGCGGGATTTACGGGGAGCTGTTTTTT.

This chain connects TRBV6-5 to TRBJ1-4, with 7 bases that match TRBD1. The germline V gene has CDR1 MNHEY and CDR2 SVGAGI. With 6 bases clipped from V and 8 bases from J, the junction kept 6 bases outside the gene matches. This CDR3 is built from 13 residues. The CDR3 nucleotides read TGTGCCAGCAGCTGGACAGGTGGGGAAAAACTGTTTTTT. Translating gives CASSWTGGEKLFF.

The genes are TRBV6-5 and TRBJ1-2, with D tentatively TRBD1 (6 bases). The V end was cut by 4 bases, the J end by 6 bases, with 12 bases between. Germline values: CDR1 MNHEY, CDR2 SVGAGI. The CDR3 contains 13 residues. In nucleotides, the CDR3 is TGTGCCAGCAGTTTATGGGGGCTGCATGGCTACACCTTC. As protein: CASSLWGLHGYTF.

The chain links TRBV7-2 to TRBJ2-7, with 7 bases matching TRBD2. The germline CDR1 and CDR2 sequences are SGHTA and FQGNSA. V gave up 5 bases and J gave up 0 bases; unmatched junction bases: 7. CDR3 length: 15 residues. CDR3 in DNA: TGTGCCAGCAGCCGAAGCGGGACTGCCTCCTACGAGCAGTACTTC. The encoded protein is CASSRSGTASYEQYF.

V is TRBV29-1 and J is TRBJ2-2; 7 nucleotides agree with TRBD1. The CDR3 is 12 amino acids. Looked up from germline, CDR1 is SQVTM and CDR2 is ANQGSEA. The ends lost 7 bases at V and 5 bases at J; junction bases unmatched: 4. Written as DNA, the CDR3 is TGCAGCGGCCTACAGGGGACCGGGGAGCTGTTTTTT. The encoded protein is CSGLQGTGELFF.

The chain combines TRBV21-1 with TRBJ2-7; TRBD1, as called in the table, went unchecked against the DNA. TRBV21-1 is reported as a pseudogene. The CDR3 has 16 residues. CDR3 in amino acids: CASSIRRTCRGYEQYF. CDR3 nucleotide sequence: TGTGCCAGCAGCATCAGGAGGACATGCAGGGGCTACGAGCAGTACTTC.

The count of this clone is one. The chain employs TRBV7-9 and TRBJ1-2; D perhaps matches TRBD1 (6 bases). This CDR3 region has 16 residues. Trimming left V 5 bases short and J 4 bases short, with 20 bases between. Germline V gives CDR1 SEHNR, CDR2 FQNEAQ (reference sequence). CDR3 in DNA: TGTGCCAGCAGCCTAGGGGGGGCAGGGTTTCGCTATGGCTACACCTTC. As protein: CASSLGGAGFRYGYTF.

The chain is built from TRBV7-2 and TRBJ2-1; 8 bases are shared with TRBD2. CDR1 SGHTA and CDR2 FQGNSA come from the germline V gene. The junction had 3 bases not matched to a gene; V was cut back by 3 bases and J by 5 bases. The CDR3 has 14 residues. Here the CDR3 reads CASSFTSGDNEQFF. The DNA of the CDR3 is TGTGCCAGCAGCTTCACTAGCGGCGACAATGAGCAGTTCTTC.

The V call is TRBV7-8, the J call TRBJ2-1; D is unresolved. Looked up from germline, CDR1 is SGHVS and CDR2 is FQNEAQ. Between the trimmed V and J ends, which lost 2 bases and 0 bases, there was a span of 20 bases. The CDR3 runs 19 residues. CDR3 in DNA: TGTGCCAGCAGCTTAAGATACGCCTCCTCACTAAGCTCCTACAATGAGCAGTTCTTC. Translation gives CASSLRYASSLSSYNEQFF.

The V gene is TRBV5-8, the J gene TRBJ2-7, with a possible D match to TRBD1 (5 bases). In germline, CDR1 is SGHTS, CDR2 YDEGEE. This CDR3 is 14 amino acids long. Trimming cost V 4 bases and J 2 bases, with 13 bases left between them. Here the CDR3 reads CASSPLRVAYEQYF. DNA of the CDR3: TGTGCCAGCAGCCCGCTCAGGGTGGCCTACGAGCAGTACTTC.

The CDR3 DNA is TGCGCCAGCAGCCCATTGCCTAGCGGGGGGTACAATGAGCAGTTCTTC. Translated, it gives CASSPLPSGGYNEQFF. The gene calls are TRBV5-1 and TRBJ2-1; 11 bases are shared with TRBD2. Germline lookup yields CDR1 SGHRS and CDR2 YFSETQ. V trimming: 4 bases; J trimming: 4 bases; junction bases outside the gene matches: 7. The CDR3 loop spans 16 amino acids.

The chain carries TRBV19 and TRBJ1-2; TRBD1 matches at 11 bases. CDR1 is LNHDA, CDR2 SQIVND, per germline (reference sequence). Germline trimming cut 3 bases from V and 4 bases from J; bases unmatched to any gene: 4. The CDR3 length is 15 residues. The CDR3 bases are TGTGCCAGTAGTATCGGGACAGGGGGAGCCTATGGCTACACCTTC. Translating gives CASSIGTGGAYGYTF.

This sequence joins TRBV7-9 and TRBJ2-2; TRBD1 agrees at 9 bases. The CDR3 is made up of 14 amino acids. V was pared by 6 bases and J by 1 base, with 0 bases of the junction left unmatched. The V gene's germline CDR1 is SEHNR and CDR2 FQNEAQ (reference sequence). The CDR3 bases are TGTGCCAGCAGGGGACAGGGGAACACCGGGGAGCTGTTTTTT. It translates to CASRGQGNTGELFF.

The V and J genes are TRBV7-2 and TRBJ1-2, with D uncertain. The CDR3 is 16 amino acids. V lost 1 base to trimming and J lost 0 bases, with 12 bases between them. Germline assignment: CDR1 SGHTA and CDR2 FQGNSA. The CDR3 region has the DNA TGTGCCAGCAGCTTAGTTGCGGCCTCCTCTAACTATGGCTACACCTTC. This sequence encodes CASSLVAASSNYGYTF.